This T cell receptor (beta chain) came from a study of control samples from healthy donors and cancer patients. TCRdb's table, derived via immunoSEQ multiplex PCR, lists solely in-frame clones and lacks some. The profile covers 390,000 or so clones, with 80% to 95% appearing a single time and 6% to 7% taken by the ten largest. Per germline, CDR1 MDHEN and CDR2 SYDVKM. There are 15 residues in the CDR3. The V gene end was trimmed by 3 bases and the J gene end by 5 bases; junction bases not matched to a gene: 10. The chain couples TRBV28 to TRBJ2-7; 7 positions agree with TRBD1. This receptor was identified in a man aged 40-49 years with head and neck cancer. Material for sequencing was PBMCs. The CDR3 sequence is CASSFLTGSGDEQYF. DNA for the CDR3: TGTGCCAGCAGTTTTTTGACAGGGTCAGGGGACGAGCAGTACTTC.